Below are 13 T cell receptor beta chains sequenced from a single sample in a study of tumor-infiltrating lymphocytes in primary liver carcinoma. Starting material of about 0.45 ug total RNA yielded TCR beta cDNA via a constant-region primer. ARM-PCR, slightly modified, supplied the TCR beta libraries through three nested multiplex PCR rounds. The study ran its first two PCR rounds for nine to ten cycles each, using TRBV1-TRBV30 forward primers and a C-beta reverse primer. One entry per CDR3 protein, called by TCRdb with MiXCR from the multiplex PCR reads. Of fewer than 400,000 distinct CDR3 sequences listed, roughly two thirds are singletons. Researchers drew blood RNA from unsorted whole blood and extracted germline DNA as well. The sequencing input was peripheral blood. All receptors come from a man aged 35 to 55 with primary liver carcinoma and hepatitis B virus infection.

Concerning this clonotype: This may arise from a read error, as a much more abundant clone is one base away. The chain joins TRBV10-3 to TRBJ2-1; D unresolved. Germline V gene data show CDR1 as ENHRY and CDR2 as SYGVKD. The CDR3 length is 14 residues. The V end was cut by 3 bases, the J end by 5 bases, with 11 bases between. In DNA form, the CDR3 reads TGTGCCATCAGTGAATGGACGTCAGACAATGAGCAGTTCTTC. Translation: CAISEWTSDNEQFF.

This clonotype has just a few counts. V usage is TRBV5-4 and J usage is TRBJ2-1, with 8 bases aligning to TRBD2. This CDR3 region has 15 residues. J was trimmed by 10 bases and V by 0 bases; bases with no gene match: 9. Germline CDR1 and CDR2: SGHNT and YYREEE (reference sequence). CDR3 sequence reads: CASSLAGAGVAEQFF. DNA for the CDR3: TGTGCCAGCAGCTTGGCCGGAGCGGGAGTCGCCGAGCAGTTCTTC. Combining the CDR3 with reference TRBV5-4 and TRBJ2-1 gives the whole variable domain ETGVTQSPTHLIKTRGQQVTLRCSSQSGHNTVSWYQQALGQGPQFIFQYYREEENGRGNFPPRFSGLQFPNYSSELNVNALELDDSALYLCASSLAGAGVAEQFFGPGTRLTVL.

The chain uses TRBV12-3 or TRBV12-4 and TRBJ2-1; the D gene is possibly TRBD2 (6 bases). Trimming cost V 4 bases and J 9 bases, with 16 bases left between them. The CDR3 consists of 14 residues. The CDR3 sequence is CASSSGLLLSEQFF. The DNA of the CDR3 is TGTGCCAGCAGTTCGGGACTCCTACTGAGTGAGCAGTTCTTC.

Comment on this clonotype: Mismatch with germline at one junction end may stem from a read error. The chain joins TRBV11-1 to TRBJ1-2; D gene unclear. CDR1 and CDR2 (germline): SGHAT, FQDESV (reference sequence). The CDR3 is 15 residues long. The CDR3 DNA follows: TGTGCCAGTAGCTACGAGAGGTGGATGGGAGATGGCTACACCTTC. It is translated as CASSYERWMGDGYTF. The full variable domain, its missing parts supplied by reference TRBV11-1 and TRBJ1-2, is EAEVAQSPRYKITEKSQAVAFWCDPISGHATLYWYRQILGQGPELLVQFQDESVVDDSQLPKDRFSAERLKGVDSTLKIQPAELGDSAMYLCASSYERWMGDGYTFGSGTRLTVV.

The CDR3 sequence is CASSSYRGRAYEQYF. CDR3 sequence (DNA): TGTGCCAGCAGCTCTTACAGGGGGCGCGCCTACGAGCAGTACTTC. V is TRBV7-9 and J is TRBJ2-7, with 9 nucleotides matching TRBD1. The trim removed 4 bases at V and 2 bases at J, leaving 6 bases unmatched. In germline, CDR1 is SEHNR, CDR2 FQNEAQ (reference sequence). This CDR3 comprises 15 residues.

This clonotype has a handful of counts. The chain employs TRBV28 and TRBJ1-1; 8 bases are a match to TRBD1. J gave up 3 bases and V 4 bases, and 4 bases lay outside the gene matches. Germline CDR1 MDHEN, CDR2 SYDVKM. CDR3 length: 14 residues. The CDR3 nucleotides read TGTGCCAGCAGTTCAGGGGGCGCGGACACTGAAGCTTTCTTT. Translating gives CASSSGGADTEAFF.

The genes are TRBV5-1 and TRBJ2-2; D ambiguous. The length of the CDR3 is 11 residues. The germline V and J ends were trimmed by 2 bases and 6 bases, with 2 bases remaining between them. Germline values: CDR1 SGHRS, CDR2 YFSETQ. Written as DNA, the CDR3 is TGCGCCAGCAGCTTCCCCGGGGAGCTGTTTTTT. Protein: CASSFPGELFF.

Concerning this clonotype: One base away lies a much larger clone, so this may be a sequencing read error. The gene calls are TRBV10-3 and TRBJ2-3, with TRBD2 matching 10 bases. The V gene's germline CDR1 is ENHRY and CDR2 SYGVKD. CDR3 length: 15 residues. V shed 3 bases and J 5 bases; nucleotides not matched to a gene: 5. The CDR3 DNA sequence: TGTGCCATCAGTGAAAGCGGGGGGGCCGGAGATACGCAGTATTTT. Its translation is CAISESGGAGDTQYF.

This clonotype was counted a few times. This could be a read error, since a much larger clone is one nucleotide away. The chain couples TRBV29-1 to TRBJ1-2; D ambiguous. V lost 5 bases and J 2 bases, leaving 9 bases between the germline ends. Per germline, CDR1 SQVTM and CDR2 ANQGSEA. The CDR3 covers 12 residues. CDR3 nucleotides: TGCAGCGTTCACCTGGGGAACTATGGCTACACCTTC. Protein product: CSVHLGNYGYTF. Drawing the rest from reference TRBV29-1 and TRBJ1-2, the complete variable domain is SAVISQKPSRDICQRGTSLTIQCQVDSQVTMMFWYRQQPGQSLTLIATANQGSEATYESGFVIDKFPISRPNLTFSTLTVSNMSPEDSSIYLCSVHLGNYGYTFGSGTRLTVV.

The CDR3 sequence: CSARDGTMGQGSDTQYF. As DNA, the CDR3 is TGCAGTGCTAGAGATGGGACAATGGGACAGGGGTCAGATACGCAGTATTTT. The V and J genes are TRBV20-1 and TRBJ2-3, with TRBD1 identical over 10 bases. Losses at the gene ends were 0 bases for V and 4 bases for J; bases not matched to a gene: 10. CDR1 is DFQATT, CDR2 SNEGSKA, per germline (reference sequence). The CDR3 spans 17 residues.

Points on this clonotype: Because it lacks the conserved phenylalanine or tryptophan at the end, this CDR3 is likely a read error. The chain has TRBV6-1 and TRBJ1-5, with 12 bases fitting TRBD1. The J segment lost 7 bases and the V segment lost 6 bases, leaving 4 bases of the junction unmatched. Germline V gives CDR1 MNHNS, CDR2 SASEGT. The CDR3 is 14 residues long. CDR3 in amino acids: CASRGQGARQPQHI. Written as DNA, the CDR3 is TGTGCCAGCAGGGGACAGGGGGCAAGGCAGCCCCAGCATATT.

This chain uses TRBV29-1 with TRBJ2-1; D remains unclear. Germline V CDR1 and CDR2: SQVTM, ANQGSEA. Trimming left V 0 bases short and J 12 bases short, with 12 bases between. CDR3 length: 12 amino acids. For the CDR3, the DNA is TGCAGCGTTGAAGAGCAGCTCCTATGGCAGTTCTTC. Its protein product is CSVEEQLLWQFF.

This chain connects TRBV5-1 to TRBJ2-5; D remains ambiguous. Trimming removed 2 bases at V and 5 bases at J, with 10 bases between. CDR3 length: 13 amino acids. Germline loops: CDR1 SGHRS, CDR2 YFSETQ. For the CDR3, the DNA is TGCGCCAGCAGCTTTAGAGTCTCCGAGACCCAGTACTTC. Residues: CASSFRVSETQYF.